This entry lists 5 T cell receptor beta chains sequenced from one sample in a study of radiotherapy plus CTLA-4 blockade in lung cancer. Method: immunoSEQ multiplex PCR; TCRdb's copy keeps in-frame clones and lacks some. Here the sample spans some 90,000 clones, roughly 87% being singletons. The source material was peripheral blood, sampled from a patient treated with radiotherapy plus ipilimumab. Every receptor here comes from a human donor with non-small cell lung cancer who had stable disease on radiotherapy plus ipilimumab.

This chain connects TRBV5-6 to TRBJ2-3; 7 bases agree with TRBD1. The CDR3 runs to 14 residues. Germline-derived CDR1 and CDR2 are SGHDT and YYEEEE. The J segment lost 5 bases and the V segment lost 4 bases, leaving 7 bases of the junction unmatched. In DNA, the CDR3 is TGTGCCAGCAGCCTCTTCGACAGGGAAGATACGCAGTATTTT. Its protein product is CASSLFDREDTQYF.

CDR3 nucleotides: TGTGCCAGTAGTCCGGGAGGAGCTGGAAACACCATATATTTT. This sequence encodes CASSPGGAGNTIYF. The rearrangement links TRBV19 to TRBJ1-3; D gene ambiguous. The V gene's germline CDR1 is LNHDA and CDR2 SQIVND (reference sequence). Trimming left V 5 bases short and J 2 bases short, with 10 bases between. This CDR3 contains 14 residues.

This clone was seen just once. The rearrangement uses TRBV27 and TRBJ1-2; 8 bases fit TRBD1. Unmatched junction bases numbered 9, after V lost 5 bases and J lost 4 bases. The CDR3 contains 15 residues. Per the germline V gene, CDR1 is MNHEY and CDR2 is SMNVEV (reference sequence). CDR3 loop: CASSPRTGGFYGYTF. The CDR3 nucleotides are TGTGCCAGCAGTCCTCGTACAGGGGGTTTCTATGGCTACACCTTC.

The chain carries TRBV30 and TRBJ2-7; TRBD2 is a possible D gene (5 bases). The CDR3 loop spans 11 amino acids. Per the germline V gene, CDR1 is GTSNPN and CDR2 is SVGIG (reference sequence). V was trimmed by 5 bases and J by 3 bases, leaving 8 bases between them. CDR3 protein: CAWGRDYEQYF. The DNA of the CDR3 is TGTGCCTGGGGACGGGACTACGAGCAGTACTTC.

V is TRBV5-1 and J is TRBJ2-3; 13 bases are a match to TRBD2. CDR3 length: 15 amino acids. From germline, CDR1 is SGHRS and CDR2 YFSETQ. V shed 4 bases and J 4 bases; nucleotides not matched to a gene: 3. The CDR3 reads CASSPLAGGSDTQYF. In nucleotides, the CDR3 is TGCGCCAGCAGCCCACTAGCGGGAGGGTCAGATACGCAGTATTTT.